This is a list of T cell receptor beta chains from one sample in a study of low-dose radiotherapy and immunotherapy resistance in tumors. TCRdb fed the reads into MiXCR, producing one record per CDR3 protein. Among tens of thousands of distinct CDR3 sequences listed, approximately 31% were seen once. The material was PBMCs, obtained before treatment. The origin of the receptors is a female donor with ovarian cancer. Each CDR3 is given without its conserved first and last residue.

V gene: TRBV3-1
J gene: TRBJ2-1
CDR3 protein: ASGRLTRGNEQF

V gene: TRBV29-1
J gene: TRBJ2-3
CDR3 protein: SVDLFTDTQY

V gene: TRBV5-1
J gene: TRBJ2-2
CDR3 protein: ASSLSQPTGELF

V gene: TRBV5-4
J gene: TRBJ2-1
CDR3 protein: ASSLAVQYNEQF

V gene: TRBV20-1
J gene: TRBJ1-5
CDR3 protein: SALPGLRNQPQH

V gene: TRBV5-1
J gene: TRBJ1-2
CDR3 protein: ASSLQGNLANYGYT

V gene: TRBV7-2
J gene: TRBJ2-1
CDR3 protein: ASSLRWQPGRYNEQF

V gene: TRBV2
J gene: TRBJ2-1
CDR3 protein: ASSDLGSYNEQF

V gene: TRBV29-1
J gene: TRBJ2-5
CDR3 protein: SVEASGRVSVETQY

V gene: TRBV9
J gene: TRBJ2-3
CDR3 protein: ASSARGADTDTQY

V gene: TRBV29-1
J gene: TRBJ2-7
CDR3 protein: SVNVPRISGEQY

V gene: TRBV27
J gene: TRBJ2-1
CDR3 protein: ASSLFSSGPNEQF

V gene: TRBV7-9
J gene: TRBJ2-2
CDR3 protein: ASSLGSGIRADTGELF

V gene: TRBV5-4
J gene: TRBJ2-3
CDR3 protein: ASSPSGTADTQY

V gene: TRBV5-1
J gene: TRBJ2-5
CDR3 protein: ASSLGAGDQETQY

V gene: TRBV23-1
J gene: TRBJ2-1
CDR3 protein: ASSQQEQF

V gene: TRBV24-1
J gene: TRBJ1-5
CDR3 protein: ATSPGRSEATGNQPQH

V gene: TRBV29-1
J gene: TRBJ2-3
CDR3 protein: SVDGLAGESTDTQY

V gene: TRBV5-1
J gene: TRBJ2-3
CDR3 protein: ASSPTGRRTDTQY

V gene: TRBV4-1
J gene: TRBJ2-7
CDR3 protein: ASSGASVEGGSEQY

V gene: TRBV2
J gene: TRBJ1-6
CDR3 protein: ASSENRSPLH

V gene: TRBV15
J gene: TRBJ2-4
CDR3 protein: ATSRDLDGGADIQY

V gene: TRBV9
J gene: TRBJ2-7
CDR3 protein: ASSNSVGGTYEQY

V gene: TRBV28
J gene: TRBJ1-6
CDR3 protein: ASRGQGNSYNSPLH

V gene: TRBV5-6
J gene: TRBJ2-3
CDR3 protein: ASAGPSGRYTDTQY

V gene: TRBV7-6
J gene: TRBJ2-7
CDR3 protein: ASSLAAGSSYEQY

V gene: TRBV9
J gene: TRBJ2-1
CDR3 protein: ASSVEGSGPSPSYNEQF

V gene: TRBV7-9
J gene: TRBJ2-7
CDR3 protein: ASSPGGRYEQY

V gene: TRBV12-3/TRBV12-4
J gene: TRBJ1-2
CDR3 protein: ASSSGAVYGYT

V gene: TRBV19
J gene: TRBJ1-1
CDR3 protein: ASSIGWGADTEAF

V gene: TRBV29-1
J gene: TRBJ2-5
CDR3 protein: SVSQDGETQY

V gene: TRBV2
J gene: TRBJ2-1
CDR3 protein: ASSEGQSSSYNEQF

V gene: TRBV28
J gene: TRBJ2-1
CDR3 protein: ASSFVASGATV

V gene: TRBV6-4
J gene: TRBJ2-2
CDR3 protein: ASKEAGANTGELF

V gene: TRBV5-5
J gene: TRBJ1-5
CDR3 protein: ASSFTGGQPQH

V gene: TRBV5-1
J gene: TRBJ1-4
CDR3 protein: ASGKGPNEKLF

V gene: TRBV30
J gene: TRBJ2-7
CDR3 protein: AWSVRAGGPVEQY

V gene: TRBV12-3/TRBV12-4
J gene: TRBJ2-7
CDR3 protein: ASSRSTSGGGTSYEQY

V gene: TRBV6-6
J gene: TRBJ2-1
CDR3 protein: ASSPLGGQYNEQF

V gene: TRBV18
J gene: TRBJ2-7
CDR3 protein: ASSPGVGTPGEQY

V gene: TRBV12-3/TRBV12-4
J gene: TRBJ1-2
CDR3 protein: ASSHNRGPGYT

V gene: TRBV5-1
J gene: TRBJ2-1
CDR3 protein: ASSLVSSGSANEQF

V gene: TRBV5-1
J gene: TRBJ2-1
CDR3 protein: ASTSIRNNEQF

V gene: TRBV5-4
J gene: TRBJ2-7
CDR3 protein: ASSPPTDRGEYEQY

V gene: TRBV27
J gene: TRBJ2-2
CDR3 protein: ASRTGTGELF

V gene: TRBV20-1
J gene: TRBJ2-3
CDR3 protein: SASSPPPMSTDTQY

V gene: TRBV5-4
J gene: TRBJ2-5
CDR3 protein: ASSLESRETQY

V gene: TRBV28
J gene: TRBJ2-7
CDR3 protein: ASSTNSDFLYEQY

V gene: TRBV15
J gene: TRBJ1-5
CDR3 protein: ATENPVGQPQH

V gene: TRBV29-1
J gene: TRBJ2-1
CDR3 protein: SVTSGGGLYNEQF

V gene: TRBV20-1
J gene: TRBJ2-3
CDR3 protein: SAKLVGTDTQY

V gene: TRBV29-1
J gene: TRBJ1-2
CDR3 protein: SATDRDNYGYT

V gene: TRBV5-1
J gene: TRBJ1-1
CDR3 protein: ASSLEAGRDTEAF

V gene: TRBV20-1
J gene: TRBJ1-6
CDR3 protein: SASRLGQGNSPLH

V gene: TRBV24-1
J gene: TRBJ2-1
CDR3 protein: ATSDTGLAGGNEQF

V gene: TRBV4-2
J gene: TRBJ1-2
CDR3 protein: ASSPGTGQGAFT

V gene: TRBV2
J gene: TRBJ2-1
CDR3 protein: ASTIEGTYNEQF